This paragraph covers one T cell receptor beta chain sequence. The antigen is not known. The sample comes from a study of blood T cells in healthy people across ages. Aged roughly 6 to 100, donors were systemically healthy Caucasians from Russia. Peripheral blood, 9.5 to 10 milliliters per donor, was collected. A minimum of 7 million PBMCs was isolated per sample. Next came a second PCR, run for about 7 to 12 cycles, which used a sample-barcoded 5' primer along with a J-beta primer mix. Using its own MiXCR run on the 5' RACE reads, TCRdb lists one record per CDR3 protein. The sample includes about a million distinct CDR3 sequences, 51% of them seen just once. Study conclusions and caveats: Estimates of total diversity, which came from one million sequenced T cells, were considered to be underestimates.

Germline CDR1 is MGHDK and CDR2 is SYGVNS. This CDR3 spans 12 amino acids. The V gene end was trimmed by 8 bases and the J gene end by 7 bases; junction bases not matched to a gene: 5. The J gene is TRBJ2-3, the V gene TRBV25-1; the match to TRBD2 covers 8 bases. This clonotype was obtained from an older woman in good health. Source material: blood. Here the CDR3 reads CASLSSGNTQYF. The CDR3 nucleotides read TGTGCCAGCTTAAGTAGCGGGAATACGCAGTATTTT.